The source of this T cell receptor (beta chain) is a study of vaccination and CD4 T cells after COVID-19. To note about this clonotype: Its antigen remains unidentified.

Indicated treatment: approximately nine-day PBMC culture with coronavirus spike peptide pools or control peptides (ViraFEST assay). An unexposed donor provided the CD4+ T cells, which were collected before the COVID-19 pandemic (2011-2018). Both SARS-CoV-2 S/N and four cold-coronavirus spikes were used, cells permitting, to probe CD4+ T cells of unexposed donors. The Oncomine TCR Beta short-read assay was what sequenced the DNA obtained from cultured CD4+ T cells. Each CDR3 protein is one row after TCRdb ran MiXCR on the PCR reads. The data hold roughly 4,000 distinct CDR3 sequences, with about 35% observed a single time. The sequencing sample was made of CD4+ T cells from blood, cultured in vitro. The receptor's source is a human donor in good health.

The CDR3 nucleotides are TGTGCCAGCAGCTTCCGGGGGGGGACGACCTACGAGCAGTACTTC. Amino acid sequence: CASSFRGGTTYEQYF. The rearrangement links TRBV7-9 to TRBJ2-7; 8 bases match TRBD2. The CDR3 contains 15 residues. Germline V gene data show CDR1 as SEHNR and CDR2 as FQNEAQ (reference sequence). The V and J ends lost 3 bases and 2 bases, in that order; junction bases with no gene match: 6.